This paragraph reports one T cell receptor beta chain. This record belongs to a study of technical replicates of blood from a handful of donors. Losses at the gene ends were 6 bases for V and 4 bases for J; bases not matched to a gene: 15. CDR1 SGHNT and CDR2 YENEEA come from the germline V gene. CDR3 length: 16 amino acids. Sequencing was performed with immunoSEQ multiplex PCR; in TCRdb, only in-frame clones are kept and a portion is missing. The data hold roughly 76,000 clones, with 85% to 95% observed a single time. Source material: T cells isolated from PBMCs. This chain uses TRBV11-3 with TRBJ2-7; 7 bases are shared with TRBD2. The sequence was obtained from a human donor in good health. The CDR3 here is CASSFPWEGGGYEQYF. The CDR3, as DNA: TGTGCCAGCAGTTTCCCGTGGGAGGGCGGAGGGTACGAGCAGTACTTC.